The 23 T cell receptor beta chains reported below all come from one sample, sequenced in a study of shared clonotypes between healthy human individuals. Clones were sequenced by immunoSEQ multiplex PCR, and TCRdb holds only the in-frame ones, with some missing. Here the sample spans around 1.9 million clones, under 95% being singletons. CD45RO-negative, CCR7-positively selected cells formed the naive CD8 fraction, excluding terminally differentiated effector memory CD45RA+ cells. The sample taken for sequencing was naive CD8+ T cells from PBMCs. The receptors stem from a man aged 18 to 29 in good health. Some clones in this sample may be carry-over from other donors' samples.

V gene TRBV9 combines with J gene TRBJ1-1; tentatively, D is TRBD1 (5 bases). V lost 5 bases, J lost 3 bases, and 20 bases lay in between. Germline V gene lookup returns CDR1 SGDLS and CDR2 YYNGEE. This CDR3 has 16 amino acids. This CDR3 is CASRESRDVGDTEAFF. The CDR3 DNA is TGTGCCAGCAGAGAAAGCCGGGACGTGGGGGACACTGAAGCTTTCTTT.

To note about this clone: This sample includes further DNA sequences coding for the same CDR3. The CDR3 loop is CASSFGDSYEQYF. The CDR3 DNA is TGCGCCAGCAGCTTCGGAGACTCCTACGAGCAGTACTTC. The chain joins TRBV5-1 to TRBJ2-7; D not certain. The CDR3 covers 13 residues. Trimming pared 2 bases from V and 0 bases from J, leaving 6 bases between. Germline CDR1 reads SGHRS; CDR2 reads YFSETQ.

The rearrangement links TRBV27 to TRBJ2-4; no firm D call. V was shortened by 0 bases and J by 10 bases, with 10 bases between the two germline ends. Germline CDR1 reads MNHEY; CDR2 reads SMNVEV (reference sequence). There are 13 residues in the CDR3. CDR3 amino acids: CASSLSMGWIQYF. CDR3 bases: TGTGCCAGCAGTTTATCGATGGGGTGGATTCAGTACTTC.

Worth noting for this clone: At the DNA level, this CDR3 is encoded by other sequences in the same sample as well. V gene TRBV9 combines with J gene TRBJ2-7; D call uncertain. Germline CDR1 is SGDLS and CDR2 is YYNGEE. Between the trimmed V and J ends, which lost 0 bases and 0 bases, there was a span of 7 bases. This CDR3 has 14 residues. In DNA, the CDR3 is TGTGCCAGCAGCGTAGCGTCAGGCTCCTACGAGCAGTACTTC. Its protein product is CASSVASGSYEQYF.

As regards this clone: Different DNA sequences within this sample yield the same CDR3. The V call is TRBV28, the J call TRBJ2-7, with D perhaps TRBD2 (5 bases). The CDR3 is made up of 14 amino acids. CDR1 is MDHEN and CDR2 is SYDVKM in the germline V gene. The V end was cut by 5 bases, the J end by 0 bases, with 11 bases between. The CDR3 is CASSLAGSSYEQYF. DNA of the CDR3: TGTGCCAGCAGTCTAGCTGGGTCCTCCTACGAGCAGTACTTC.

This chain connects TRBV7-9 to TRBJ2-7; 9 bases agree with TRBD1. In germline, CDR1 is SEHNR, CDR2 FQNEAQ (reference sequence). V was pared by 5 bases and J by 3 bases, with 8 bases of the junction left unmatched. The CDR3 spans 15 residues. Here the CDR3 DNA reads TGTGCCAGCAGCGCCCGGACAGGGGACGTCTACGAGCAGTACTTC. Protein sequence: CASSARTGDVYEQYF.

This clone was counted only a few times. This chain uses TRBV9 with TRBJ1-5; unclear D gene. The CDR3 loop spans 13 amino acids. Trimming took 0 bases from V and 4 from J, leaving 5 bases between them. Germline assignment: CDR1 SGDLS and CDR2 YYNGEE. The CDR3 coding sequence is TGTGCCAGCAGCGTAGACTTAAATCAGCCCCAGCATTTT. This encodes CASSVDLNQPQHF.

The J gene is TRBJ2-7, the V gene TRBV5-4; 7 bases are a match to TRBD2. This CDR3 is built from 17 residues. Trimming took 2 bases from V and 0 from J; bases not matched to a gene: 11. Germline V lookup: CDR1 SGHNT, CDR2 YYREEE (reference sequence). This CDR3 is CASSFLSGREGSYEQYF. CDR3 coding DNA: TGTGCCAGCAGCTTCCTTTCGGGGAGGGAGGGCTCCTACGAGCAGTACTTC. The variable domain in full, with the rest retrieved from reference TRBV5-4 and TRBJ2-7, is ETGVTQSPTHLIKTRGQQVTLRCSSQSGHNTVSWYQQALGQGPQFIFQYYREEENGRGNFPPRFSGLQFPNYSSELNVNALELDDSALYLCASSFLSGREGSYEQYFGPGTRLTVT.

The chain is built from TRBV25-1 and TRBJ2-2, with no clear D. V was cut by 6 bases and J by 4 bases, with 9 bases left in between. This CDR3 has 13 residues. Germline V lookup: CDR1 MGHDK, CDR2 SYGVNS. The CDR3 region has the DNA TGTGCCAGCAGGCCAGACATCACCGGGGAGCTGTTTTTT. Amino acid sequence: CASRPDITGELFF. The full variable domain, in which reference TRBV25-1 and TRBJ2-2 provide the parts outside the CDR3, is EADIYQTPRYLVIGTGKKITLECSQTMGHDKMYWYQQDPGMELHLIHYSYGVNSTEKGDLSSESTVSRIRTEHFPLTLESARPSHTSQYLCASRPDITGELFFGEGSRLTVL.

This chain links TRBV28 with TRBJ1-2; D remains unclear. V shed 7 bases and J shed 5 bases, with 14 bases lying between them. Germline V gene data show CDR1 as MDHEN and CDR2 as SYDVKM. The CDR3 sequence is 13 residues long. The CDR3 protein is CASTMVVGYGYTF. DNA for the CDR3: TGTGCCAGCACCATGGTGGTGGGGTATGGCTACACCTTC.

This chain links TRBV2 with TRBJ2-7; 11 bases are shared with TRBD2. Germline assignment: CDR1 SNHLY and CDR2 FYNNEI. V dropped 10 bases and J dropped 4; count of bases not matched to a gene: 9. The CDR3 sequence is 14 residues long. DNA of the CDR3: TGTGCCAAAGGCAGCGGGACTAGCGGATACGAGCAGTACTTC. Protein sequence: CAKGSGTSGYEQYF.

Here the CDR3 reads CASSQSLESTDTQYF. As DNA, the CDR3 is TGTGCCAGCAGCCAGTCTCTGGAGAGCACAGATACGCAGTATTTT. The chain uses TRBV9 and TRBJ2-3; no clear D gene. The CDR3 sequence is 15 residues long. The V gene lost 4 bases and the J gene lost 0 bases, with 12 bases spanning the gap. CDR1 is SGDLS and CDR2 is YYNGEE in the germline V gene.

The CDR3 coding sequence is TGTGCCAGCTCTTTCTGGGGGAGCGAGCAGTACTTC. As protein: CASSFWGSEQYF. The V gene is TRBV27, the J gene TRBJ2-7; possibly TRBD1 or TRBD2 for D (5 bases each). CDR3 size: 12 residues. Germline values: CDR1 MNHEY, CDR2 SMNVEV (reference sequence). The V end lost 8 bases, the J end lost 6 bases, and 14 bases lay between the germline ends.

The CDR3 loop is CSVESGRLQETQYF. For the CDR3, the DNA is TGCAGCGTTGAAAGTGGGCGATTGCAAGAGACCCAGTACTTC. The genes are TRBV29-1 and TRBJ2-5; no definite D call. The CDR3 spans 14 residues. V dropped 2 bases and J dropped 2 bases, with 12 bases sitting between them. CDR1 and CDR2 (germline): SQVTM, ANQGSEA. Full variable domain (missing parts from reference TRBV29-1 and TRBJ2-5): SAVISQKPSRDICQRGTSLTIQCQVDSQVTMMFWYRQQPGQSLTLIATANQGSEATYESGFVIDKFPISRPNLTFSTLTVSNMSPEDSSIYLCSVESGRLQETQYFGPGTRLLVL.

The gene calls are TRBV14 and TRBJ2-5, with 8 bases aligning to TRBD1. The ends lost 0 bases at V and 5 bases at J; junction bases unmatched: 5. The CDR3 sequence is 15 residues long. From germline, CDR1 is SGHDN and CDR2 FVKESK. The CDR3 here is CASSQDGQGGETQYF. The CDR3 nucleotides are TGTGCCAGCAGCCAAGACGGACAGGGTGGGGAGACCCAGTACTTC.

The V call is TRBV6-6, the J call TRBJ1-1, with D tentatively TRBD1 (6 bases). V dropped 8 bases and J dropped 5 bases, with 15 bases sitting between them. The CDR3 covers 13 residues. Per germline, CDR1 MNHNY and CDR2 SVGAGI (reference sequence). The CDR3 DNA is TGTGCCAGCGGAAGCAACAGGGTTACTGAAGCTTTCTTT. It specifies CASGSNRVTEAFF.

For this clone: Other DNA sequences in the same sample also yield this CDR3. The V call is TRBV28, the J call TRBJ1-1; TRBD1 is a possible D gene (5 bases). The V end was cut by 3 bases, the J end by 4 bases, with 12 bases between. The CDR3 totals 14 residues. Germline assignment: CDR1 MDHEN and CDR2 SYDVKM. The CDR3: CASSFRAGGTEAFF. The CDR3 DNA sequence: TGTGCCAGCAGTTTCAGGGCAGGTGGCACTGAAGCTTTCTTT. Based on the CDR3 plus reference TRBV28 and TRBJ1-1, the full variable domain is DVKVTQSSRYLVKRTGEKVFLECVQDMDHENMFWYRQDPGLGLRLIYFSYDVKMKEKGDIPEGYSVSREKKERFSLILESASTNQTSMYLCASSFRAGGTEAFFGQGTRLTVV.

This chain connects TRBV28 to TRBJ1-5; 7 nucleotides agree with TRBD1. This CDR3 comprises 17 residues. Trimming at V came to 3 bases and at J to 2 bases, leaving 10 bases not matched to a gene. Germline V gives CDR1 MDHEN, CDR2 SYDVKM. The CDR3 is CASSFQVAGGRNQPQHF. The CDR3 nucleotides read TGTGCCAGCAGTTTTCAAGTGGCAGGGGGGCGCAATCAGCCCCAGCATTTT.

This clone was seen just once. The V call is TRBV5-1, the J call TRBJ2-2, with D perhaps TRBD1 (5 bases). The CDR3 is made up of 16 amino acids. Germline V gene lookup returns CDR1 SGHRS and CDR2 YFSETQ. Trimming removed 1 base at V and 8 bases at J, with 18 bases between. CDR3 in DNA: TGCGCCAGCAGCTTGATGACCGACAGAATGCCTGGGGAGCTGTTTTTT. Its protein product is CASSLMTDRMPGELFF.

Only one count was recorded for this clone. The V call is TRBV9, the J call TRBJ2-7; 8 bases line up with TRBD1. Germline loops: CDR1 SGDLS, CDR2 YYNGEE. Unmatched junction bases numbered 9, after V lost 4 bases and J lost 0 bases. CDR3 size: 16 residues. The CDR3 region has the DNA TGTGCCAGCAGCCCACGACAGGGGACAAGCTCCTACGAGCAGTACTTC. It is translated as CASSPRQGTSSYEQYF.

The chain couples TRBV7-3 to TRBJ2-7; TRBD1 agrees at 8 bases. After removal of 4 bases from V and 2 bases from J, the junction contained 4 bases not matched to a gene. This CDR3 has 14 amino acids. Germline-derived CDR1 and CDR2 are SGHTA and FQGTGA. The CDR3, as DNA: TGTGCCAGCAGCTCTGGACAGGGACCCTACGAGCAGTACTTC. It translates to CASSSGQGPYEQYF.

The CDR3 coding sequence is TGCAGCGTTGATCAACTAGCGGGAGAGTCCTACAATGAGCAGTTCTTC. This codes for CSVDQLAGESYNEQFF. The rearrangement uses TRBV29-1 and TRBJ2-1; 11 bases match TRBD2. The V segment lost 3 bases and the J segment 1 base; nucleotides outside the gene matches: 5. Germline-derived CDR1 and CDR2 are SQVTM and ANQGSEA. The CDR3 extends over 16 amino acids.

The V call is TRBV6-1, the J call TRBJ2-7; D gene ambiguous. Between the trimmed V and J ends, which lost 2 bases and 2 bases, there was a span of 13 bases. Looked up from germline, CDR1 is MNHNS and CDR2 is SASEGT. The CDR3 extends over 15 amino acids. The CDR3 DNA is TGTGCCAGCAGTGAACTCTCGTCAGGAACCTACGAGCAGTACTTC. This encodes CASSELSSGTYEQYF.